The entry below describes one T cell receptor (beta chain). The table came from immunoSEQ multiplex PCR; TCRdb's copy has only in-frame clones and leaves some out. Of some 180,000 clones in the sample, roughly 81% were seen once. This CDR3 contains 13 residues. Germline assignment: CDR1 SNHLY and CDR2 FYNNEI. Trimming took 5 bases from V and 7 from J, leaving 12 bases between them. Seattle patients were enrolled while actively infected and followed longitudinally. This record comes from a study of blood T cell repertoires in COVID-19. About the study: COVID-19 samples, acute and convalescent, were from the United States, Italy and Spain.

The chain is built from TRBV2 and TRBJ1-5; weak D call: TRBD1 (5 bases). The source of this sequence is a woman aged 40-49 years with COVID-19, enrolled during active disease. Source material: peripheral blood. The CDR3 DNA reads TGTGCCAGCAGTCCACAGGTCACACAGCCCCAGCATTTT. Translation gives CASSPQVTQPQHF.